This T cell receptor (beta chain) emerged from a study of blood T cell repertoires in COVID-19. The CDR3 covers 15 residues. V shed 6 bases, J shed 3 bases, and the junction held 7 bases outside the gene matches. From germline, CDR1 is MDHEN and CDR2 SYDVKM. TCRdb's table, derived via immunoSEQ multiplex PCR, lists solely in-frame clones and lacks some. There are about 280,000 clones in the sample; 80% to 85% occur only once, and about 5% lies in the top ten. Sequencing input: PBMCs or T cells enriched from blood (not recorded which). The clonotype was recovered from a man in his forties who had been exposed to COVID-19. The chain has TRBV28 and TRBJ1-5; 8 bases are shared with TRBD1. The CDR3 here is CASRGQAHINQPQHF. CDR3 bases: TGTGCCAGCAGGGGACAGGCCCATATCAATCAGCCCCAGCATTTT.